This is a list of T cell receptor beta chains from one sample in a study of blood T cell repertoires in COVID-19. Assay: immunoSEQ multiplex PCR; the TCRdb copy retains only in-frame clones and omits some. The repertoire holds under 400,000 clones, with roughly 87% as singletons. The sequenced sample was peripheral blood. The receptors shown here come from a woman aged 55-75 years with COVID-19, enrolled during active disease. The CDR3 runs from the conserved cysteine through the conserved F or W. The D gene is left open where the match is weak. Clone size, where shown, is once, few, many, or a class for clones that have expanded.

size: .; J: TRBJ1-2; D: .; V: TRBV5-1; CDR3: CASSQYTNYGYTF; DNA: TGCGCCAGCTCACAATACACTAACTATGGCTACACCTTC
size: .; J: TRBJ1-2; D: TRBD1; V: TRBV6-5; CDR3: CASTGTGTGNYGYTF; DNA: TGTGCCAGCACGGGGACCGGGACAGGCAACTATGGCTACACCTTC
size: .; J: TRBJ1-3; D: .; V: TRBV6-5; CDR3: CASRAGESSGNTIYF; DNA: TGTGCCAGCAGGGCTGGGGAGAGCTCTGGAAACACCATATATTTT
size: .; J: TRBJ1-6; D: .; V: TRBV4-1; CDR3: CASSQDRSSYNSPLHF; DNA: TGCGCCAGCAGCCAAGATAGGAGCTCCTATAATTCACCCCTCCACTTT
size: once; J: TRBJ1-6; D: TRBD1; V: TRBV6-2/TRBV6-3; CDR3: CASSYYGTGRVSPLHF; DNA: TGTGCCAGCAGTTACTATGGGACAGGGAGGGTATCACCCCTCCACTTT
size: .; J: TRBJ2-5; D: .; V: TRBV27; CDR3: CASSLSRLPGETQYF; DNA: TGTGCCAGCAGTTTATCGAGGCTGCCAGGGGAGACCCAGTACTTC
size: .; J: TRBJ1-2; D: TRBD1; V: TRBV5-6; CDR3: CASSLLGQPLGGYTF; DNA: TGTGCCAGCAGCTTGTTGGGACAGCCCTTAGGTGGCTACACCTTC
size: .; J: TRBJ2-2; D: TRBD2; V: TRBV19; CDR3: CASKERGYTGELFF; DNA: TGTGCCAGTAAGGAGCGGGGTTACACCGGGGAGCTGTTTTTT
size: .; J: TRBJ2-7; D: .; V: TRBV19; CDR3: CASSGQSSYEQYF; DNA: TGTGCCAGTAGCGGACAAAGCTCCTACGAGCAGTACTTC
size: .; J: TRBJ1-2; D: TRBD1; V: TRBV6-5; CDR3: CASSLRQGSGYTF; DNA: TGTGCCAGCAGTTTAAGACAGGGGTCTGGCTACACCTTC
size: .; J: TRBJ1-4; D: .; V: TRBV28; CDR3: CASRDRSNEKLFF; DNA: TGTGCCAGCCGAGACAGGTCGAATGAAAAACTGTTTTTT
size: .; J: TRBJ2-2; D: .; V: TRBV6-1; CDR3: CASSARTGRVAGELFF; DNA: TGTGCCAGCAGTGCCCGGACAGGGAGGGTAGCCGGGGAGCTGTTTTTT
size: .; J: TRBJ2-7; D: TRBD2; V: TRBV3-1/TRBV3-2; CDR3: CASSPTSGGALSYEQYF; DNA: TGTGCCAGCAGCCCGACTAGCGGGGGGGCCCTCTCCTACGAGCAGTACTTC
size: .; J: TRBJ1-1; D: .; V: TRBV7-3; CDR3: CASSQGQYTEAFF; DNA: TGTGCCAGCAGCCAGGGGCAGTACACTGAAGCTTTCTTT
size: .; J: TRBJ2-1; D: TRBD2; V: TRBV4-2; CDR3: CASSRSRGGSSYNEQFF; DNA: TGTGCCAGCAGCCGCTCGCGGGGGGGGAGCTCCTACAATGAGCAGTTCTTC
size: .; J: TRBJ1-1; D: .; V: TRBV14; CDR3: CASSQQGPTEAFF; DNA: TGTGCCAGCAGCCAACAGGGCCCCACTGAAGCTTTCTTT
size: once; J: TRBJ2-5; D: TRBD1; V: TRBV2; CDR3: CASSQGQIPETQYF; DNA: TGTGCCAGCAGCCAGGGACAGATCCCAGAGACCCAGTACTTC
size: .; J: TRBJ2-5; D: TRBD2; V: TRBV2; CDR3: CASIGGSGGDQETQYF; DNA: TGTGCCAGCATTGGGGGGAGCGGGGGGGACCAAGAGACCCAGTACTTC
size: .; J: TRBJ1-5; D: .; V: TRBV7-9; CDR3: CASSLPEGPQHF; DNA: TGTGCCAGCAGCTTACCTGAGGGGCCCCAGCATTTT
size: .; J: TRBJ1-6; D: TRBD1; V: TRBV5-1; CDR3: CASSRTGDSPLHF; DNA: TGCGCCAGCAGTCGGACAGGGGACTCACCCCTCCACTTT
size: .; J: TRBJ2-4; D: TRBD1; V: TRBV5-1; CDR3: CASSLEVGRGHGNIQYF; DNA: TGCGCCAGCAGCTTGGAGGTCGGCAGGGGGCATGGAAACATTCAGTACTTC
size: .; J: TRBJ1-6; D: TRBD1; V: TRBV2; CDR3: CASSARTGDNSPLHF; DNA: TGTGCCAGCAGTGCCCGGACAGGGGACAACTCACCCCTCCACTTT
size: .; J: TRBJ1-2; D: .; V: TRBV3-1/TRBV3-2; CDR3: CASSQGWDGLSYGYTF; DNA: TGTGCCAGCAGCCAAGGCTGGGACGGACTATCCTATGGCTACACCTTC
size: .; J: TRBJ1-5; D: .; V: TRBV7-9; CDR3: CASSLGSGGALGDQPQHF; DNA: TGTGCCAGCAGCTTAGGGTCGGGTGGGGCGTTAGGGGATCAGCCCCAGCATTTT
size: .; J: TRBJ1-5; D: .; V: TRBV4-2; CDR3: CASSQVTGGGGNQPQHF; DNA: TGTGCCAGCAGCCAAGTAACTGGGGGCGGTGGCAATCAGCCCCAGCATTTT
size: .; J: TRBJ1-2; D: .; V: TRBV24-1; CDR3: CATSSGDLGYTF; DNA: TGTGCCACCAGTTCAGGGGATTTAGGCTACACCTTC
size: .; J: TRBJ1-1; D: .; V: TRBV5-4; CDR3: CASSGGGIQVTEAFF; DNA: TGTGCCAGCAGCGGGGGGGGGATACAGGTCACTGAAGCTTTCTTT
size: .; J: TRBJ2-3; D: TRBD2; V: TRBV2; CDR3: CASSSSGVRTDTQYF; DNA: TGTGCCAGCAGCTCAAGCGGGGTCCGCACAGATACGCAGTATTTT
size: .; J: TRBJ1-1; D: .; V: TRBV2; CDR3: CASSYVGATEAFF; DNA: TGTGCCAGCAGTTACGTAGGGGCTACTGAAGCTTTCTTT
size: .; J: TRBJ1-5; D: .; V: TRBV12-3/TRBV12-4; CDR3: CASSFMGRQPQHF; DNA: TGTGCCAGCAGTTTCATGGGGAGGCAGCCCCAGCATTTT
size: once; J: TRBJ1-1; D: TRBD1; V: TRBV9; CDR3: CASSVYTGTAVDTEAFF; DNA: TGTGCCAGCAGCGTATACACCGGGACAGCGGTGGACACTGAAGCTTTCTTT
size: .; J: TRBJ2-7; D: .; V: TRBV7-2; CDR3: CASSFSPGTYEQYF; DNA: TGTGCCAGCAGCTTTTCCCCCGGGACCTACGAGCAGTACTTC
size: once; J: TRBJ1-4; D: .; V: TRBV5-1; CDR3: CASSPVEGNNEKLFF; DNA: TGCGCCAGCAGCCCGGTTGAGGGAAATAATGAAAAACTGTTTTTT
size: .; J: TRBJ2-4; D: .; V: TRBV7-9; CDR3: CASSFYRVTDIQYF; DNA: TGTGCCAGCAGCTTCTACAGGGTAACAGACATTCAGTACTTC
size: .; J: TRBJ1-2; D: .; V: TRBV5-6; CDR3: CASSLWGGIIRYTF; DNA: TGTGCCAGCAGCTTGTGGGGCGGTATTATTCGCTACACCTTC
size: .; J: TRBJ1-1; D: .; V: TRBV9; CDR3: CASSVVVNTEAFF; DNA: TGTGCCAGCAGCGTAGTAGTGAACACTGAAGCTTTCTTT
size: .; J: TRBJ1-6; D: TRBD1; V: TRBV2; CDR3: CARPKGQENSPLHF; DNA: TGTGCCAGGCCTAAAGGACAGGAAAATTCACCCCTCCACTTT